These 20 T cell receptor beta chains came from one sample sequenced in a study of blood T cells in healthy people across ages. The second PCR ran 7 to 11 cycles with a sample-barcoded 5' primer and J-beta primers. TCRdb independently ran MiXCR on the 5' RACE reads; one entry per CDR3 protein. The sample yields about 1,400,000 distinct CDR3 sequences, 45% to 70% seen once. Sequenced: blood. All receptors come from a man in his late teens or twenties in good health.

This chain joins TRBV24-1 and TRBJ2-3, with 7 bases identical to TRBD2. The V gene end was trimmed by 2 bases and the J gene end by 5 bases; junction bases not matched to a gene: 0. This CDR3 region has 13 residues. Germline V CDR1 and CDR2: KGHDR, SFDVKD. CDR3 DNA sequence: TGTGCCACCAGTGATTGGGGGGGAGATACGCAGTATTTT. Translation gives CATSDWGGDTQYF.

The CDR3 DNA sequence: TGCAGTGCTAGCAGAGAGATGGTCTGGGAGCAGTACTTC. Its protein is CSASREMVWEQYF. The gene calls are TRBV20-1 and TRBJ2-5; TRBD2 might be the D (5 bases). The CDR3 extends over 13 amino acids. Trimming removed 3 bases at V and 11 bases at J, with 19 bases between. Germline CDR1 and CDR2: DFQATT and SNEGSKA (reference sequence).

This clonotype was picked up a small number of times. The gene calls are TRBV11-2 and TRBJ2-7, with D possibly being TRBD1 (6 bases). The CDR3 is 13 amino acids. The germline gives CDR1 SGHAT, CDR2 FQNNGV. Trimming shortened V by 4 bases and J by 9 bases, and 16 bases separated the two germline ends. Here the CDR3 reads CASSSPNRDWQYF. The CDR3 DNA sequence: TGTGCCAGCAGCTCCCCAAACAGGGATTGGCAGTACTTC. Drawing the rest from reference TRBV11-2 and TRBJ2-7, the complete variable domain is EAGVAQSPRYKIIEKRQSVAFWCNPISGHATLYWYQQILGQGPKLLIQFQNNGVVDDSQLPKDRFSAERLKGVDSTLKIQPAKLEDSAVYLCASSSPNRDWQYFGPGTRLTVT.

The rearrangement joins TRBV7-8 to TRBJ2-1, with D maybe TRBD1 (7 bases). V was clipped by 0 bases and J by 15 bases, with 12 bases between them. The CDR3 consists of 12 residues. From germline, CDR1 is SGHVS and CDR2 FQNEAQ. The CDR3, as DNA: TGTGCCAGCAGCTTAGCGCGGGACAGTTCGTTCTTC. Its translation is CASSLARDSSFF.

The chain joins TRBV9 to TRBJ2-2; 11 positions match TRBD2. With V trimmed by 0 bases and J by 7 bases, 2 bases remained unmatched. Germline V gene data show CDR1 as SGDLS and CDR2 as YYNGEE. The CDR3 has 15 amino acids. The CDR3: CASSVGLAGFGELFF. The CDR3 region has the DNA TGTGCCAGCAGCGTAGGACTAGCGGGATTCGGGGAGCTGTTTTTT.

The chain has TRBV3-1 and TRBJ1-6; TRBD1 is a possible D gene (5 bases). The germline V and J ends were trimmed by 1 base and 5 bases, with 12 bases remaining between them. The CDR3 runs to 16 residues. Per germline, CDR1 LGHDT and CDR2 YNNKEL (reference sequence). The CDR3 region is CASSQATGRNNSPLHF. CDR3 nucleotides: TGTGCCAGCAGCCAAGCCACGGGACGGAATAATTCACCCCTCCACTTT.

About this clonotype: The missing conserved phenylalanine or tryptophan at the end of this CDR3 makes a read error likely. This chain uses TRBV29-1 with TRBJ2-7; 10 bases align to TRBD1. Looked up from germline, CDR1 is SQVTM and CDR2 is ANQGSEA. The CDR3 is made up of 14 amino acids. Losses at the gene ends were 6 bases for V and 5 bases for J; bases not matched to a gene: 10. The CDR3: CSVGQGLGRHEQYL. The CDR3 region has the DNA TGCAGCGTGGGACAGGGGCTCGGGCGGCACGAGCAGTACTTA.

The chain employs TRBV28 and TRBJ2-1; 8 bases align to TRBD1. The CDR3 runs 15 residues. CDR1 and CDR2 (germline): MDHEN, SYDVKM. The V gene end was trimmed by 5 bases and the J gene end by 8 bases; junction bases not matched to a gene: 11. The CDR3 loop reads CASSTDRGIWDEQFF. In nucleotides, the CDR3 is TGTGCCAGCAGTACCGACAGGGGCATTTGGGATGAGCAGTTCTTC.

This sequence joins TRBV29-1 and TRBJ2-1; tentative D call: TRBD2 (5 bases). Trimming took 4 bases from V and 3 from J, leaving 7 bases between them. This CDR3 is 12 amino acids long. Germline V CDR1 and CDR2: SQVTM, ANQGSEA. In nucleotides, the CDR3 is TGCAGCGTTGTTCGGGACTACAATGAGCAGTTCTTC. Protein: CSVVRDYNEQFF.

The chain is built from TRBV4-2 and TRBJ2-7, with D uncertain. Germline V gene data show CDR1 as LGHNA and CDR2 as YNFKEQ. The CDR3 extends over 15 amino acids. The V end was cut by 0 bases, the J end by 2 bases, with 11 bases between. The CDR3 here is CASSQESHGAYEQYF. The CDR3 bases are TGTGCCAGCAGCCAAGAGTCACACGGCGCCTACGAGCAGTACTTC.

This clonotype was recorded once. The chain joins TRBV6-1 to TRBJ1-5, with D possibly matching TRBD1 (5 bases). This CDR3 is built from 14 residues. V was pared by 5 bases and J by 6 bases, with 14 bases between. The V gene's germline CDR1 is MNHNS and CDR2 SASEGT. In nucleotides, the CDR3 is TGTGCCAGCAGTCACGTAGGGGTTACTCAGCCCCAGCATTTT. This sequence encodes CASSHVGVTQPQHF.

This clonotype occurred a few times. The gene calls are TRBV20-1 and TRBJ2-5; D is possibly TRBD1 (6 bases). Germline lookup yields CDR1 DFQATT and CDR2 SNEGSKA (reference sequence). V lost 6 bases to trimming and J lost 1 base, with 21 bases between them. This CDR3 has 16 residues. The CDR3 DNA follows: TGCAGTGCCACCCACCTGAAGGACAGACTCCAAGAGACCCAGTACTTC. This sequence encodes CSATHLKDRLQETQYF.

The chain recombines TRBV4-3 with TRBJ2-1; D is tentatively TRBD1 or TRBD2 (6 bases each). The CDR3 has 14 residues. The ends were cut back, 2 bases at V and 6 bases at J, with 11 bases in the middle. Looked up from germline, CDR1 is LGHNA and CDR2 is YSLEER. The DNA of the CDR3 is TGCGCCAGCAGCCAAATAGGAGGGGGCAATGAGCAGTTCTTC. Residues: CASSQIGGGNEQFF.

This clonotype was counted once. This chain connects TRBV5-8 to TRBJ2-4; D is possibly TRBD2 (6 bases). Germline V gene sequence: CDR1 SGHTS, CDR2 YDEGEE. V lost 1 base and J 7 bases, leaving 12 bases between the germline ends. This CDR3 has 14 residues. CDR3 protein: CASSLMRERNIQYF. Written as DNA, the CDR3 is TGTGCCAGCAGCTTGATGCGGGAAAGGAACATTCAGTACTTC.

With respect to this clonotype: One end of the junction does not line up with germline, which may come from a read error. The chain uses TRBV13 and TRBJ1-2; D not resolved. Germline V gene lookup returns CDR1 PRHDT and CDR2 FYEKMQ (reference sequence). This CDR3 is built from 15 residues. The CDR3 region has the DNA TGTGTCAGCAGCTTAGGAATGGAGCGTTTGGATGGCTACACCTTC. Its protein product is CVSSLGMERLDGYTF.

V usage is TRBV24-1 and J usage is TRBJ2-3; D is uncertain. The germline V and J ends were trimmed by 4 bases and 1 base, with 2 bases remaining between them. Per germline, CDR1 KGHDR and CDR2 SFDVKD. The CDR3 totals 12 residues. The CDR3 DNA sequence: TGTGCCACCAGTGAACGCACAGATACGCAGTATTTT. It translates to CATSERTDTQYF.

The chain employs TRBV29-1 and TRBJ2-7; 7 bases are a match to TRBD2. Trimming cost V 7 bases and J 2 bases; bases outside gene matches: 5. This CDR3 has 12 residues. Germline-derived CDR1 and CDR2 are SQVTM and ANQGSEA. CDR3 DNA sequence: TGCAGCGCCCGGGGGGTAACCTACGAGCAGTACTTC. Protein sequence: CSARGVTYEQYF.

DNA of the CDR3: TGTGCCAGCAGCTTAGTCGCTAGCGGGAGAGCAGATACGCAGTATTTT. It codes for CASSLVASGRADTQYF. This chain joins TRBV7-2 and TRBJ2-3, with 10 bases fitting TRBD2. The V gene end was trimmed by 1 base and the J gene end by 4 bases; junction bases not matched to a gene: 5. The length of the CDR3 is 16 residues. CDR1 SGHTA and CDR2 FQGNSA come from the germline V gene.

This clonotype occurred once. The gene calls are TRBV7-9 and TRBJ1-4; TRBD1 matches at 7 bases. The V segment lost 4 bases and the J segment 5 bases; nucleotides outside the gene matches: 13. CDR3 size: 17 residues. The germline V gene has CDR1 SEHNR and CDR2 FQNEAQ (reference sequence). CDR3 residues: CASSSTLRGWGNEKLFF. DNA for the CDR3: TGTGCCAGCAGCTCAACCCTCAGGGGGTGGGGAAATGAAAAACTGTTTTTT. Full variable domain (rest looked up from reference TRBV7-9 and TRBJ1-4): DTGVSQNPRHKITKRGQNVTFRCDPISEHNRLYWYRQTLGQGPEFLTYFQNEAQLEKSRLLSDRFSAERPKGSFSTLEIQRTEQGDSAMYLCASSSTLRGWGNEKLFFGSGTQLSVL.

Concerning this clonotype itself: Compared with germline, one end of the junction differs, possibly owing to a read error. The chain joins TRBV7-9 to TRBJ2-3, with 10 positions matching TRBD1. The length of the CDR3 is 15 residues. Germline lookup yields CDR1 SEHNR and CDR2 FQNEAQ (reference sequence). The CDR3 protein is CASGLGTGDTDTQYF. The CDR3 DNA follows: TGTGCCAGCGGCTTGGGGACAGGGGACACGGATACGCAGTATTTT.